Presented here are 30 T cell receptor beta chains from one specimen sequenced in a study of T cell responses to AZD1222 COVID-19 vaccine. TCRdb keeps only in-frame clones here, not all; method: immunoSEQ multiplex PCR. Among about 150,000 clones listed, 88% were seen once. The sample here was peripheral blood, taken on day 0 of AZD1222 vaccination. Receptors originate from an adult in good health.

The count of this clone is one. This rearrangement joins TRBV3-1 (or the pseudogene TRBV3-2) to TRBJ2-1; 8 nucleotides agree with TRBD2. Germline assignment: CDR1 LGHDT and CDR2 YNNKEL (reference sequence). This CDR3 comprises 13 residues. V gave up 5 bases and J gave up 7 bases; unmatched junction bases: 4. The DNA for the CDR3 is TGTGCCAGCAGCAGTTTAGCGGGGAATGAGCAGTTCTTC. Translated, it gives CASSSLAGNEQFF.

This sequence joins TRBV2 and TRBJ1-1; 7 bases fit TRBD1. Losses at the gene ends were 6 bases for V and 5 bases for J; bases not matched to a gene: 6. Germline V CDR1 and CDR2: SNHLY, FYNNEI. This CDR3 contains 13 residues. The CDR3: CASSGTVRTEAFF. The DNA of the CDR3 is TGTGCCAGCAGCGGGACAGTAAGGACTGAAGCTTTCTTT.

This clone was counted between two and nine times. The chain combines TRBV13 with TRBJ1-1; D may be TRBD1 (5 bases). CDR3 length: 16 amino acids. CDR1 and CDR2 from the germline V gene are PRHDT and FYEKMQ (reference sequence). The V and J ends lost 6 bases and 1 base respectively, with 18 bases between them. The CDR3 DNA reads TGTGCCAGCAGATACACAACAGGAATGGGGAACACTGAAGCTTTCTTT. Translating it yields CASRYTTGMGNTEAFF.

The chain's CDR3 is CASSPWAGRGSSNYGYTF. CDR3 bases: TGTGCCAGCTCACCATGGGCAGGGCGGGGATCGTCTAACTATGGCTACACCTTC. The J gene is TRBJ1-2, the V gene TRBV18; D perhaps matches TRBD1 (5 bases). The length of the CDR3 is 18 residues. V lost 2 bases and J 0 bases, leaving 19 bases between the germline ends. Per germline, CDR1 KGHSH and CDR2 LQKENI. The whole variable domain, remainder taken from reference TRBV18 and TRBJ1-2, is NAGVMQNPRHLVRRRGQEARLRCSPMKGHSHVYWYRQLPEEGLKFMVYLQKENIIDESGMPKERFSAEFPKEGPSILRIQQVVRGDSAAYFCASSPWAGRGSSNYGYTFGSGTRLTVV.

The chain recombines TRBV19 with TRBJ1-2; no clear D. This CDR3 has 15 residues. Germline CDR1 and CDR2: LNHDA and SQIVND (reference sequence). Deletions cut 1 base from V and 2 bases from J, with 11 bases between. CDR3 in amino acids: CASSIVLRANYGYTF. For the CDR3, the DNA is TGTGCCAGTAGTATAGTCCTCCGGGCGAACTATGGCTACACCTTC.

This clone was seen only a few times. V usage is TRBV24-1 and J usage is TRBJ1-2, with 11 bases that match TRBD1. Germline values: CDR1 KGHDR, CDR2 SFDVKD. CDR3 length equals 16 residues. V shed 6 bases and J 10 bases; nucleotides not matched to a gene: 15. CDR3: CATSSGTGGRIEDYTF. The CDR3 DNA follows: TGTGCCACCAGTTCTGGGACAGGGGGGCGAATTGAGGACTACACCTTC.

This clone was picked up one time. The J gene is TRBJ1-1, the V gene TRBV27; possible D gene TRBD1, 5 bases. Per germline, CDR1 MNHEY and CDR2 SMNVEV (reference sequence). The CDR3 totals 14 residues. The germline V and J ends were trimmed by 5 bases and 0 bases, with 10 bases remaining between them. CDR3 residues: CASSPGVLNTEAFF. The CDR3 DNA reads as TGTGCCAGCAGTCCGGGGGTCCTGAACACTGAAGCTTTCTTT.

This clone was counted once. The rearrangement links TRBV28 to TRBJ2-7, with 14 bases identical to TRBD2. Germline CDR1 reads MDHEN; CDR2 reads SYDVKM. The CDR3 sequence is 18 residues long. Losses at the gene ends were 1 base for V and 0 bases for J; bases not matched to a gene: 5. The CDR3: CASSLSTSGGARSYEQYF. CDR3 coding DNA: TGTGCCAGCAGTTTATCGACTAGCGGGGGGGCCCGCTCCTACGAGCAGTACTTC.

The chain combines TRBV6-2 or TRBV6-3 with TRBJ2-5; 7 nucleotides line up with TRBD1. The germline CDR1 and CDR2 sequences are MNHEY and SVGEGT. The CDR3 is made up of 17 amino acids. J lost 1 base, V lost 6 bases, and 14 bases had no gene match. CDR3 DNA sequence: TGTGCCAGCAGCCCAACCCTTAGACAGGGCCTCCAAGAGACCCAGTACTTC. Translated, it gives CASSPTLRQGLQETQYF.

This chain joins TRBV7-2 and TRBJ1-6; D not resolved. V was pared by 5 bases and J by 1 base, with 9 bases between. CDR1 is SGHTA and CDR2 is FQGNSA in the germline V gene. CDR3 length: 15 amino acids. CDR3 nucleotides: TGTGCCAGCAGCCAAGAGACATCCTATAATTCACCCCTCCACTTT. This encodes CASSQETSYNSPLHF.

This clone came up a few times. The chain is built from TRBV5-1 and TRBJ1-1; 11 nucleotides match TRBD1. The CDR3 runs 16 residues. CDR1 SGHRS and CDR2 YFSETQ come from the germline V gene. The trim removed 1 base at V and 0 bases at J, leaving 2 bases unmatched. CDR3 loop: CASSLWTGGMNTEAFF. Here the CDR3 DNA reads TGCGCCAGCAGCTTGTGGACAGGGGGCATGAACACTGAAGCTTTCTTT.

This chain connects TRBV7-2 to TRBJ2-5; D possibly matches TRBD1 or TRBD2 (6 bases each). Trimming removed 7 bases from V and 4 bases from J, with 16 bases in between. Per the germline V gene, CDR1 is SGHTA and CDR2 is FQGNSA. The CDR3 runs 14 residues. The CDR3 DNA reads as TGTGCCAGCAACCTTTGGGGGGCTTCAGAGACCCAGTACTTC. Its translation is CASNLWGASETQYF.

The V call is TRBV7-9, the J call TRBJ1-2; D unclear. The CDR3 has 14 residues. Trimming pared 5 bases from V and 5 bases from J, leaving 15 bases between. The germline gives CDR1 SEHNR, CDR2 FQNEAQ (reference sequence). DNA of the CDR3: TGTGCCAGCAGCGGCGGACTCTACACGTATGGCTACACCTTC. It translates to CASSGGLYTYGYTF.

CDR3 in amino acids: CASSSGQDRAEAFF. The CDR3 nucleotides read TGCGCCAGCAGCTCAGGACAGGATCGGGCTGAAGCTTTCTTT. This chain uses TRBV5-1 with TRBJ1-1, with 7 bases aligning to TRBD1. Unmatched junction bases numbered 8, after V lost 3 bases and J lost 6 bases. In germline, CDR1 is SGHRS, CDR2 YFSETQ. There are 14 residues in the CDR3. Based on the CDR3 plus reference TRBV5-1 and TRBJ1-1, the full variable domain is KAGVTQTPRYLIKTRGQQVTLSCSPISGHRSVSWYQQTPGQGLQFLFEYFSETQRNKGNFPGRFSGRQFSNSRSEMNVSTLELGDSALYLCASSSGQDRAEAFFGQGTRLTVV.

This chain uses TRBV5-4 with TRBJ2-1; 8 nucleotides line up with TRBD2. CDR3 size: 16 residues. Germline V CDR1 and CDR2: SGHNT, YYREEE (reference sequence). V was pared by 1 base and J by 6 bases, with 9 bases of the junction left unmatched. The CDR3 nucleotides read TGTGCCAGCAGCTTGACGGCGGGGGGTCGTCCCAATGAGCAGTTCTTC. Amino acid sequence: CASSLTAGGRPNEQFF.

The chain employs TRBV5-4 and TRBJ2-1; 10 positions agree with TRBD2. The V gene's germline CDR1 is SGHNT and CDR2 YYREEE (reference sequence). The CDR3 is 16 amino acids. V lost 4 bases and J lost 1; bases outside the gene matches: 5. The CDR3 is CASSIRLAGSYNEQFF. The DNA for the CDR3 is TGTGCCAGCAGCATCCGACTAGCGGGTTCCTACAATGAGCAGTTCTTC. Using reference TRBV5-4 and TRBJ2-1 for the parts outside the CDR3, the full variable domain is ETGVTQSPTHLIKTRGQQVTLRCSSQSGHNTVSWYQQALGQGPQFIFQYYREEENGRGNFPPRFSGLQFPNYSSELNVNALELDDSALYLCASSIRLAGSYNEQFFGPGTRLTVL.

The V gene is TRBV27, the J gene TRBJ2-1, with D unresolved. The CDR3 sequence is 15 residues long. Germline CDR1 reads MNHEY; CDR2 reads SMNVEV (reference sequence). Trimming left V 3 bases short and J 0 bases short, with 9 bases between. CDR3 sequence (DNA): TGTGCCAGCAGTTTCCGTCCCAGCTCCTACAATGAGCAGTTCTTC. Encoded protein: CASSFRPSSYNEQFF.

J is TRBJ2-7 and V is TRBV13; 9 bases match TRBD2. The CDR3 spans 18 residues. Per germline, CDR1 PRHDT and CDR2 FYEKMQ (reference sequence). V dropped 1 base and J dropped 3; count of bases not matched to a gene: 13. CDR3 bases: TGTGCCAGCAGCTTAGTCCCCAGAGTAGCGGGGGCCCACTACGAGCAGTACTTC. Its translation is CASSLVPRVAGAHYEQYF.

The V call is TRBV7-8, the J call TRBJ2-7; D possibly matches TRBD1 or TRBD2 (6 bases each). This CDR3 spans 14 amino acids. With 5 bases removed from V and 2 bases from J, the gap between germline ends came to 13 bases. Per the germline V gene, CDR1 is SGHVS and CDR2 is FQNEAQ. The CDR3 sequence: CASSLKRGAYEQYF. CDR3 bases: TGTGCCAGCAGCCTAAAAAGGGGGGCCTACGAGCAGTACTTC.

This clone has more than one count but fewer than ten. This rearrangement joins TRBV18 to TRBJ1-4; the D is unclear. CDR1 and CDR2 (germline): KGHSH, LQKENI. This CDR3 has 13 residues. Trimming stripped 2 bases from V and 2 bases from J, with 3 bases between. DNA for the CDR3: TGTGCCAGCTCACCAGAGACTAATGAAAAACTGTTTTTT. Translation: CASSPETNEKLFF.

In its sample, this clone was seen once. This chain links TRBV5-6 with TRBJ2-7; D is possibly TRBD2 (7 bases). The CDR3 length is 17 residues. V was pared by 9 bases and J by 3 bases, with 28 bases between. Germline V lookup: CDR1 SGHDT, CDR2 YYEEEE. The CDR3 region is CANWGGPASEVFYEQYF. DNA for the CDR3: TGTGCCAATTGGGGGGGCCCCGCCAGTGAGGTATTCTACGAGCAGTACTTC.

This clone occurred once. The CDR3 DNA follows: TGTGCCAGCAGCTTTACCCTCACAGATACGCAGTATTTT. Its translation: CASSFTLTDTQYF. V is TRBV11-3 and J is TRBJ2-3; D gene uncertain. Germline lookup yields CDR1 SGHNT and CDR2 YENEEA. The CDR3 is made up of 13 amino acids. V lost 3 bases to trimming and J lost 2 bases, with 6 bases between them.

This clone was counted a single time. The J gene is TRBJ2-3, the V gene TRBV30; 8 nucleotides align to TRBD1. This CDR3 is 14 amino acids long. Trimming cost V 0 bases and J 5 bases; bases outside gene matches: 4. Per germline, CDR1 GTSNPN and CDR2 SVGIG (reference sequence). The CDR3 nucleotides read TGTGCCTGGAGTGTGGGGACAGGCGGAGATACGCAGTATTTT. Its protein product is CAWSVGTGGDTQYF.

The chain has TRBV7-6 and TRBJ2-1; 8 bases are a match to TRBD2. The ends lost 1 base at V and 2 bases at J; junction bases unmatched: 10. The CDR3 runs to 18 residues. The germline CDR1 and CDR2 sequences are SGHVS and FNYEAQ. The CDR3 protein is CASSLGNALAVTYNEQFF. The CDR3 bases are TGTGCCAGCAGCTTAGGTAACGCACTAGCGGTTACCTACAATGAGCAGTTCTTC. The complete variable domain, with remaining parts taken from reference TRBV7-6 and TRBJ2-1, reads GAGVSQSPRYKVTKRGQDVALRCDPISGHVSLYWYRQALGQGPEFLTYFNYEAQQDKSGLPNDRFSAERPEGSISTLTIQRTEQRDSAMYRCASSLGNALAVTYNEQFFGPGTRLTVL.

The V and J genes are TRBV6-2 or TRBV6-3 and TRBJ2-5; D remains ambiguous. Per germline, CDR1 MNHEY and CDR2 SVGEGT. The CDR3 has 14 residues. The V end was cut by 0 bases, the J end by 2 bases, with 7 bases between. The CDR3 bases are TGTGCCAGCAGTTACTCGGGTCCTCAAGAGACCCAGTACTTC. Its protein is CASSYSGPQETQYF.

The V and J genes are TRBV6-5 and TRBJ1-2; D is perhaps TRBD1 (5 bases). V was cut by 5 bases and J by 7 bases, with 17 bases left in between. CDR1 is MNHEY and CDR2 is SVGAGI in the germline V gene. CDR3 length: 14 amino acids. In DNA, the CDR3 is TGTGCCAGCAGTCCGTCTGCAGGGAGCTCTGGCTACACCTTC. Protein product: CASSPSAGSSGYTF.

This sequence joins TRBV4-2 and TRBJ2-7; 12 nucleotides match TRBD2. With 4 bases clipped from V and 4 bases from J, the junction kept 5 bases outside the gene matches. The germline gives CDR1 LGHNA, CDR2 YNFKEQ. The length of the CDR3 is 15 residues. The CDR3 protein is CASSPQLAGGYEQYF. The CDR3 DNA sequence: TGTGCCAGCAGCCCCCAACTAGCGGGGGGATACGAGCAGTACTTC.

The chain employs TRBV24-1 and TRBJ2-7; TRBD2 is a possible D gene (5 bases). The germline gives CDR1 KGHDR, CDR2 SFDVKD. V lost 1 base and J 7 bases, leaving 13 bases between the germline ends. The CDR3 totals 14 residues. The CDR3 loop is CATSDLTGVGEQYF. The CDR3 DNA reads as TGTGCCACCAGTGATTTAACCGGGGTAGGGGAGCAGTACTTC.

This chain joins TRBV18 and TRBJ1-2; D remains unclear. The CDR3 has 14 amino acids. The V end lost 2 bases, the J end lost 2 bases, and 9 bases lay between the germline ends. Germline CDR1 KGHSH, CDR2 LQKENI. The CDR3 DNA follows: TGTGCCAGCTCACCAAGTGGAATCAACTATGGCTACACCTTC. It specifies CASSPSGINYGYTF.

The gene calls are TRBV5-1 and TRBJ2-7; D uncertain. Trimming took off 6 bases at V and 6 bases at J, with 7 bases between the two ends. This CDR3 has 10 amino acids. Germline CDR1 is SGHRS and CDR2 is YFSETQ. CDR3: CASTRSEQYF. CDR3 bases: TGCGCCAGCACCCGGAGCGAGCAGTACTTC.